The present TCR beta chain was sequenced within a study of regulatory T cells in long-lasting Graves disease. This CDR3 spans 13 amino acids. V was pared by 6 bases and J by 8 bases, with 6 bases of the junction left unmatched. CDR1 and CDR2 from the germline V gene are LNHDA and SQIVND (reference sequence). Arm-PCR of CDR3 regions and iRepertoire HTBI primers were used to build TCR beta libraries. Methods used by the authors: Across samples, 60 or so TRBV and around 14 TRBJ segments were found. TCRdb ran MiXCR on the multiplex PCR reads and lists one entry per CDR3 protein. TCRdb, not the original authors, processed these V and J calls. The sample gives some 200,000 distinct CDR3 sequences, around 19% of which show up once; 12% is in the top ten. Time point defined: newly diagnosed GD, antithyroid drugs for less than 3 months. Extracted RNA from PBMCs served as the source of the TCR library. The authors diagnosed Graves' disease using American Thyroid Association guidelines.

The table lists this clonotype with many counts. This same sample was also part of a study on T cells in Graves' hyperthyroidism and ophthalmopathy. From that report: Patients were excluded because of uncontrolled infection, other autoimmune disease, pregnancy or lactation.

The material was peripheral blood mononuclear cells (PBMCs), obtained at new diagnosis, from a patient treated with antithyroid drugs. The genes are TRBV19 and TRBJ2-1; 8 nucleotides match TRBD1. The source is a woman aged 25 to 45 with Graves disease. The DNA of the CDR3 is TGTGCCAGTAGGATCCAGGGGGCACATGAGCAGTTCTTC. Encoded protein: CASRIQGAHEQFF. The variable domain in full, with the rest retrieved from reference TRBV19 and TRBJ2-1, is DGGITQSPKYLFRKEGQNVTLSCEQNLNHDAMYWYRQDPGQGLRLIYYSQIVNDFQKGDIAEGYSVSREKKESFPLTVTSAQKNPTAFYLCASRIQGAHEQFFGPGTRLTVL.